The 12 T cell receptor beta chains reported below all come from one sample, sequenced in a study of blood T cell repertoires in COVID-19. Data came from immunoSEQ multiplex PCR; TCRdb stores just in-frame clones and leaves some out. In the table there are roughly 250,000 clones, over 70% of which are singletons. Material for sequencing was peripheral blood. These receptors all come from a man between 35 and 55 years old with active or convalescent COVID-19.

The rearrangement joins TRBV6-6 to TRBJ1-2, with 7 bases that match TRBD1. Germline V CDR1 and CDR2: MNHNY, SVGAGI (reference sequence). The CDR3 runs 12 residues. The junction had 11 bases not matched to a gene; V was cut back by 11 bases and J by 8 bases. CDR3 DNA sequence: TGTGCCGCCCGACAGGGATGGGAGGGCTACACCTTC. It specifies CAARQGWEGYTF.

The chain joins TRBV28 to TRBJ2-1, with 7 bases that match TRBD2. Germline V gene data show CDR1 as MDHEN and CDR2 as SYDVKM. The ends lost 5 bases at V and 4 bases at J; junction bases unmatched: 8. This CDR3 contains 15 residues. CDR3 nucleotide sequence: TGTGCCAGCAGTCCTAGCGGTTCCAGGTACAATGAGCAGTTCTTC. Encoded protein: CASSPSGSRYNEQFF.

This sequence joins TRBV21-1 and TRBJ1-2; the DNA was not used to check the table's D call, TRBD1. TRBV21-1 is annotated as a pseudogene. The CDR3 covers 16 residues. In DNA, the CDR3 is TGTGCCAGCAGCCGTAAAAGGCCCCGAACAGGCTATGGCTACACCTTC. Translated: CASSRKRPRTGYGYTF.

This chain connects TRBV5-1 to TRBJ1-2; 8 nucleotides align to TRBD1. CDR1 SGHRS and CDR2 YFSETQ come from the germline V gene. The V segment lost 0 bases and the J segment 2 bases; nucleotides outside the gene matches: 6. This CDR3 spans 16 amino acids. As DNA, the CDR3 is TGCGCCAGCAGCTTGGCTTGGACAGGGACAAACTATGGCTACACCTTC. Translating gives CASSLAWTGTNYGYTF.

The table lists this clone with a few counts. The chain joins TRBV6-5 to TRBJ1-5; 7 nucleotides line up with TRBD1. J was trimmed by 5 bases and V by 0 bases; bases with no gene match: 4. Germline assignment: CDR1 MNHEY and CDR2 SVGAGI. This CDR3 has 15 residues. CDR3 sequence: CASSYSAGGHQPQHF. In DNA form, the CDR3 reads TGTGCCAGCAGTTACTCGGCAGGGGGGCATCAGCCCCAGCATTTT.

About this clone: Other DNA sequences in this specimen translate into the identical CDR3. V is TRBV11-2 and J is TRBJ2-1; 7 bases match TRBD2. The CDR3 runs 16 residues. Germline V gene data show CDR1 as SGHAT and CDR2 as FQNNGV. With 3 bases clipped from V and 1 base from J, the junction kept 6 bases outside the gene matches. CDR3 sequence (DNA): TGTGCCAGCAGCTTCCGGCGGGAGTCGTCCTACAATGAGCAGTTCTTC. This codes for CASSFRRESSYNEQFF.

The rearrangement joins TRBV30 to TRBJ1-2; D uncertain. V was cut by 4 bases and J by 0 bases, with 15 bases left in between. Germline values: CDR1 GTSNPN, CDR2 SVGIG (reference sequence). The CDR3 is 15 residues long. The CDR3 region is CAWNSFTGANYGYTF. The DNA of the CDR3 is TGTGCCTGGAATAGTTTCACGGGAGCTAACTATGGCTACACCTTC.

This sequence joins TRBV12-3 or TRBV12-4 and TRBJ1-2; D remains ambiguous. V was cut by 7 bases and J by 8 bases, with 14 bases left in between. The CDR3 has 12 amino acids. The CDR3 bases are TGTGCCAGCACCTCCGGGGTCGGCGGCTACACCTTC. It translates to CASTSGVGGYTF.

As for this clone: Other DNA sequences in this sample translate to the same CDR3. The gene calls are TRBV4-1 and TRBJ1-3, with a possible D match to TRBD1 (6 bases). The CDR3 runs to 15 residues. Trimming removed 3 bases at V and 2 bases at J, with 11 bases between. Germline CDR1 MGHRA, CDR2 YSYEKL. Here the CDR3 DNA reads TGCGCCAGCAGCCAGGGACACTCCGCTGGAAACACCATATATTTT. Protein sequence: CASSQGHSAGNTIYF.

Worth noting for this clone: A read error may account for a junction end that differs from germline. The chain recombines TRBV7-7 with TRBJ2-3; 14 bases are a match to TRBD2. Germline V gene data show CDR1 as SSHAT and CDR2 as FNYEAQ (reference sequence). The CDR3 covers 16 residues. The CDR3 coding sequence is TGTGCTAGCAGCTTAGGGACTAGCGGGAGTTCAGATACGCAGTATTTT. This encodes CASSLGTSGSSDTQYF.

V usage is TRBV6-2 or TRBV6-3 and J usage is TRBJ2-3, with 8 positions matching TRBD2. The ends lost 2 bases at V and 0 bases at J; junction bases unmatched: 7. Per germline, CDR1 MNHEY and CDR2 SVGEGT. This CDR3 is 17 amino acids long. In DNA, the CDR3 is TGTGCCAGCAGTTACGGGGTCGCGGGAGGAAGCACAGATACGCAGTATTTT. This sequence encodes CASSYGVAGGSTDTQYF.

This clone has only a few counts. The chain has TRBV19 and TRBJ1-2; TRBD1 matches 8 bases. The CDR3 totals 14 residues. After removal of 7 bases from V and 6 bases from J, the junction contained 10 bases not matched to a gene. Germline values: CDR1 LNHDA, CDR2 SQIVND (reference sequence). The CDR3 nucleotides read TGTGCCAGTACCTCAGGGGGCTTACTGGATGGCTACACCTTC. Encoded protein: CASTSGGLLDGYTF.